The 16 T cell receptor beta chains below all came from one sample that was sequenced in a study of blood T cell repertoires in COVID-19. TCRdb's copy holds only in-frame clones and misses some; the assay was immunoSEQ multiplex PCR. The sample includes 200,000 to 300,000 clones, under 90% of them seen just once. What was sequenced was peripheral blood. The origin of the receptors is a human donor in a cohort sampled during active COVID-19.

Only one count was recorded for this clone. The chain combines TRBV12-3 or TRBV12-4 with TRBJ2-4, with a tentative D call TRBD1 (5 bases). V was trimmed by 7 bases and J by 6 bases, leaving 7 bases between them. There are 11 residues in the CDR3. This CDR3 is CASTQGNIQYF. CDR3 nucleotides: TGTGCCAGCACCCAGGGAAACATTCAGTACTTC.

This sequence joins TRBV28 and TRBJ1-5; possible D gene TRBD1, 5 bases. The CDR3 is 16 residues long. Deletions cut 6 bases from V and 2 bases from J, with 17 bases between. Germline CDR1 MDHEN, CDR2 SYDVKM. In nucleotides, the CDR3 is TGTGCCAGCAGCCCCCTCGAAGGGGCTGGCAATCAGCCCCAGCATTTT. This sequence encodes CASSPLEGAGNQPQHF. The full variable domain, its missing parts supplied by reference TRBV28 and TRBJ1-5, is DVKVTQSSRYLVKRTGEKVFLECVQDMDHENMFWYRQDPGLGLRLIYFSYDVKMKEKGDIPEGYSVSREKKERFSLILESASTNQTSMYLCASSPLEGAGNQPQHFGDGTRLSIL.

The genes are TRBV7-2 and TRBJ1-4, with TRBD1 as a possible D gene (6 bases). With 2 bases removed from V and 0 bases from J, the gap between germline ends came to 7 bases. This CDR3 comprises 15 residues. Germline lookup yields CDR1 SGHTA and CDR2 FQGNSA. CDR3 nucleotide sequence: TGTGCCAGCAGCTTAAACAGGGCAACTAATGAAAAACTGTTTTTT. Translation: CASSLNRATNEKLFF. The full variable domain, completed using reference TRBV7-2 and TRBJ1-4, is GAGVSQSPSNKVTEKGKDVELRCDPISGHTALYWYRQSLGQGLEFLIYFQGNSAPDKSGLPSDRFSAERTGGSVSTLTIQRTQQEDSAVYLCASSLNRATNEKLFFGSGTQLSVL.

The CDR3 DNA sequence: TGTGCCAGCAGTGAATGGACAGGAAACACTGAAGCTTTCTTT. This gives the protein CASSEWTGNTEAFF. This chain joins TRBV27 and TRBJ1-1, with 7 bases matching TRBD1. CDR1 MNHEY and CDR2 SMNVEV come from the germline V gene (reference sequence). This CDR3 is 14 amino acids long. J lost 2 bases, V lost 5 bases, and 5 bases had no gene match.

This rearrangement joins TRBV5-1 to TRBJ2-7; possible D gene TRBD2, 6 bases. The CDR3 extends over 14 amino acids. The V gene's germline CDR1 is SGHRS and CDR2 YFSETQ. V shed 0 bases and J shed 2 bases, with 9 bases lying between them. CDR3 coding DNA: TGCGCCAGCAGCTTGGCACTAGCTGCCTACGAGCAGTACTTC. It yields the protein CASSLALAAYEQYF.

CDR3 sequence: CASSVGGRGQETQYF. CDR3 DNA: TGTGCCAGCAGCGTAGGAGGTAGGGGCCAAGAGACCCAGTACTTC. The chain has TRBV9 and TRBJ2-5; a weak D match, TRBD1 (5 bases). Germline V CDR1 and CDR2: SGDLS, YYNGEE. This CDR3 is 15 amino acids long. V lost 0 bases to trimming and J lost 1 base, with 10 bases between them.

The chain joins TRBV27 to TRBJ1-2; D is perhaps TRBD1 (5 bases). Germline CDR1 is MNHEY and CDR2 is SMNVEV (reference sequence). Trimming removed 0 bases at V and 4 bases at J, with 12 bases between. The CDR3 has 15 amino acids. CDR3: CASSLSGGRSYGYTF. The DNA for the CDR3 is TGTGCCAGCAGTTTATCGGGGGGACGGAGCTATGGCTACACCTTC.

The J gene is TRBJ2-3, the V gene TRBV10-3; 12 positions agree with TRBD2. CDR3 length: 15 residues. Trimming at V came to 6 bases and at J to 3 bases, leaving 4 bases not matched to a gene. The germline V gene has CDR1 ENHRY and CDR2 SYGVKD. The CDR3 bases are TGTGCCATCAGCAGACTAGCGGGGGTGACAGATACGCAGTATTTT. Translating gives CAISRLAGVTDTQYF.

The CDR3 is CASIRDRGQMTQYF. Here the CDR3 DNA reads TGTGCCAGCATTAGGGACAGGGGGCAGATGACCCAGTACTTC. The V gene is TRBV5-4, the J gene TRBJ2-5; 12 nucleotides align to TRBD1. Germline CDR1 SGHNT, CDR2 YYREEE (reference sequence). The CDR3 runs to 14 residues. V shed 6 bases, J shed 7 bases, and the junction held 7 bases outside the gene matches. Full variable domain (missing parts from reference TRBV5-4 and TRBJ2-5): ETGVTQSPTHLIKTRGQQVTLRCSSQSGHNTVSWYQQALGQGPQFIFQYYREEENGRGNFPPRFSGLQFPNYSSELNVNALELDDSALYLCASIRDRGQMTQYFGPGTRLLVL.

The rearrangement links TRBV27 to TRBJ1-6; D not resolved. The germline V gene has CDR1 MNHEY and CDR2 SMNVEV (reference sequence). V lost 6 bases and J 10 bases, leaving 16 bases between the germline ends. This CDR3 is built from 14 residues. The CDR3 here is CASSQNPGRSPLHF. CDR3 DNA sequence: TGTGCCAGCAGCCAGAACCCCGGGAGATCACCCCTCCACTTT.

The rearrangement joins TRBV5-4 to TRBJ2-1, with 11 bases matching TRBD1. Germline trimming cut 4 bases from V and 9 bases from J; bases unmatched to any gene: 3. The germline CDR1 and CDR2 sequences are SGHNT and YYREEE (reference sequence). CDR3 length: 13 amino acids. CDR3 nucleotide sequence: TGTGCCAGCAGCCGGGGACAGGGGGTTGAGCAGTTCTTC. Translation: CASSRGQGVEQFF. The full variable domain, in which reference TRBV5-4 and TRBJ2-1 provide the parts outside the CDR3, is ETGVTQSPTHLIKTRGQQVTLRCSSQSGHNTVSWYQQALGQGPQFIFQYYREEENGRGNFPPRFSGLQFPNYSSELNVNALELDDSALYLCASSRGQGVEQFFGPGTRLTVL.

The chain combines TRBV4-1 with TRBJ1-6; D is uncertain. The germline V gene encodes CDR1 MGHRA and CDR2 YSYEKL. This CDR3 comprises 18 residues. V lost 4 bases, J lost 6 bases, and 22 bases lay in between. The CDR3 DNA reads TGCGCCAGCAGCCCTCTGCCACGTCTCGGTGAGATTAATTCACCCCTCCACTTT. Its translation: CASSPLPRLGEINSPLHF.

CDR3 region: CASSLTGGGEQYF. CDR3 nucleotides: TGTGCCAGCAGCCTAACGGGAGGGGGCGAGCAGTACTTC. The chain couples TRBV6-5 to TRBJ2-7, with 8 bases fitting TRBD2. This CDR3 has 13 amino acids. V gave up 6 bases and J gave up 6 bases; unmatched junction bases: 7. Germline lookup yields CDR1 MNHEY and CDR2 SVGAGI.

The chain links TRBV27 to TRBJ1-1; 7 bases map to TRBD1. Per the germline V gene, CDR1 is MNHEY and CDR2 is SMNVEV (reference sequence). This CDR3 is built from 13 residues. J gave up 4 bases and V 3 bases, and 2 bases lay outside the gene matches. The CDR3, as DNA: TGTGCCAGCAGTTTTCAGGGGGTCACTGAAGCTTTCTTT. This sequence encodes CASSFQGVTEAFF.

This chain links TRBV5-4 with TRBJ2-7; perhaps TRBD2 as D (5 bases). Per germline, CDR1 SGHNT and CDR2 YYREEE (reference sequence). The CDR3 extends over 16 amino acids. Trimming removed 2 bases from V and 4 bases from J, with 19 bases in between. CDR3 amino acids: CASSLGGSDPLYEQYF. Here the CDR3 DNA reads TGTGCCAGCAGCTTAGGCGGGTCCGATCCTTTATACGAGCAGTACTTC.

The chain combines TRBV7-9 with TRBJ1-1; D possibly corresponds to TRBD1 (6 bases). Trimming stripped 1 base from V and 1 base from J, with 16 bases between. Germline V gives CDR1 SEHNR, CDR2 FQNEAQ (reference sequence). The CDR3 covers 17 residues. As DNA, the CDR3 is TGTGCCAGCAGCTTAGGGGGCGCACAGGGTACGAACACTGAAGCTTTCTTT. This translates into CASSLGGAQGTNTEAFF.